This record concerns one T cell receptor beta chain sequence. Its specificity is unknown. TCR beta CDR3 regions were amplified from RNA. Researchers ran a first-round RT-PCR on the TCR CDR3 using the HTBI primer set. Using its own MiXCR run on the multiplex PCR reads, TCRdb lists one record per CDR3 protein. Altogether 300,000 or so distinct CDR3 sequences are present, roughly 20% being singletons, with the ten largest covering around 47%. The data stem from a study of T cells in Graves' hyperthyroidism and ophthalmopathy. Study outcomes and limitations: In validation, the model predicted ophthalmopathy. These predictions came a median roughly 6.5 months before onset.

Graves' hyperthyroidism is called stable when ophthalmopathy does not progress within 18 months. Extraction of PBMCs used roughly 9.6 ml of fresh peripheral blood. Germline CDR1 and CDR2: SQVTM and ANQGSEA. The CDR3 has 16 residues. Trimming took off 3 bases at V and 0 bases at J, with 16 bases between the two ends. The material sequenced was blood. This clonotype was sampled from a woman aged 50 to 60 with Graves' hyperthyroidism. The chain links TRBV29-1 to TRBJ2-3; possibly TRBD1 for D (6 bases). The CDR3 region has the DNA TGCAGCGTTGACGGACAGACCAAACCTAGCACAGATACGCAGTATTTT. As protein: CSVDGQTKPSTDTQYF.